A selection of T cell receptor beta chains follows, all from one sample in a study of response to subunit inactivated influenza vaccine. Using its own MiXCR run on the RT-PCR reads, TCRdb lists one record per CDR3 protein. The table records some 640,000 distinct CDR3 sequences, around 14% of them present only once. Here the sequenced sample was PBMCs from blood, taken 14 to 15 days before vaccination. The receptors come from a man in his fifties or sixties who received an inactivated influenza vaccine. The CDR3 runs from the conserved cysteine through the conserved F or W. The size of a clone is reported for some rows only, either as once, few or many, or as a class for expanded clones.

size	V	J	length	CDR3
-	TRBV6-1	TRBJ2-2	13	CASRVRGLGELFF
few	TRBV29-1	TRBJ1-5	14	CSVAGGPANQPQHF
-	TRBV24-1	TRBJ2-1	16	CATSDRSGSLYNEQFF
-	TRBV3-1	TRBJ2-7	15	CASSRGTGISYEQYF
-	TRBV27	TRBJ2-3	14	CASSYREGSDTQYF
-	TRBV7-9	TRBJ2-3	15	CASSLATTGTDTQYF
-	TRBV27	TRBJ2-1	13	CASSLGAANEQFF
few	TRBV3-1	TRBJ2-3	14	CASSQLGEVDTQYF
-	TRBV6-1	TRBJ1-3	14	CASREGGTGNTIYF
few	TRBV10-2	TRBJ2-1	10	CASKGNEQFF
-	TRBV4-2	TRBJ2-5	15	CASSQEGSGGETQYF
many	TRBV12-3/TRBV12-4	TRBJ2-1	15	CASSPGLAGINEQFF
-	TRBV5-1	TRBJ2-3	14	CASSLGQGKDTQYF
few	TRBV5-1	TRBJ2-2	17	CASSLVSGGPLPGELFF
-	TRBV7-2	TRBJ1-2	15	CASSLGLVSGYGYTF
-	TRBV20-1	TRBJ2-7	14	CSALDPGRDYEQYF
few	TRBV7-2	TRBJ2-7	17	CASSLALPRMAGYEQYF
-	TRBV9	TRBJ2-3	16	CASSVGLAIRADTQYF
-	TRBV4-3	TRBJ2-7	13	CASSQEYSYEQYF
many	TRBV7-9	TRBJ2-7	14	CASGVLSGRLEQYF
few	TRBV15	TRBJ2-3	15	CATSREKERTDTQYF
few	TRBV4-3	TRBJ2-7	16	CASSLLHQGIHYEQYF
few	TRBV5-1	TRBJ2-6	16	CASSPPSFSGANVLTF
-	TRBV7-8	TRBJ1-5	15	CASSTSDRGNQPQHF
few	TRBV2	TRBJ2-1	13	CASIPDRGDEQFF
-	TRBV6-6	TRBJ2-5	13	CAGGMSEQETQYF
many	TRBV20-1	TRBJ2-7	15	CSARDGAGNVYEQYF
few	TRBV6-2/TRBV6-3	TRBJ2-1	15	CASSYPGQGAHEQFF
-	TRBV6-6	TRBJ1-2	13	CASSMDRSYGYTF
-	TRBV4-1	TRBJ2-4	16	CASSQEVRRTKNIQYF
few	TRBV20-1	TRBJ2-4	14	CSAREGLAKNIQYF
few	TRBV2	TRBJ2-7	13	CASRAGQGMEQYF
few	TRBV7-9	TRBJ2-1	15	CASRAGLGSYNEQFF
many	TRBV28	TRBJ2-3	15	CASSWTSGNTDTQYF
few	TRBV11-2	TRBJ2-6	15	CASSFIQSVANVLTF
few	TRBV2	TRBJ1-2	12	CASSETGYGYTF
few	TRBV20-1	TRBJ2-3	13	CSASNRVGDTQYF
many	TRBV20-1	TRBJ2-7	14	CSARVGSSPYEQYF
many	TRBV12-3/TRBV12-4	TRBJ1-3	14	CASSQDRSGNTIYF
many	TRBV29-1	TRBJ2-7	15	CSVEGGDRDSYEQYF
many	TRBV3-1	TRBJ2-7	12	CASSLQTYEQYF
-	TRBV6-2/TRBV6-3	TRBJ2-1	16	CASSTSTRAPYNEQFF
few	TRBV4-3	TRBJ1-5	16	CASSQDGTPKDQPQHF
-	TRBV27	TRBJ2-3	16	CASSLRGGAGGDTQYF